The clone carrying this TCR beta chain was recorded a few times. Its antigen remains unidentified. This specimen belongs to a study of human T cells and chemical hapten exposure. For the study at large: TCR yields differed between samples (mainly from small differences in pooled library volume). Broader study findings: No change in TCRs above 1 in 1000 frequency was produced by DPC sensitization.

In germline, CDR1 is LGHNA, CDR2 YNFKEQ. The CDR3 runs 13 residues. With 0 bases removed from V and 7 bases from J, the gap between germline ends came to 7 bases. The library gave individual cDNA molecules unique molecular identifiers. Original analysis: From approximately 25,000 to 650,000 TCRs were found per sample, with a median of approximately 96,000. Via MiXCR, TCRdb re-called the 5' RACE reads, giving one row per CDR3 protein. These V and J calls derive from TCRdb rather than the authors' analysis. Altogether 81,000 or so distinct CDR3 sequences are present, less than 9.5% being singletons, with the ten largest covering about 2.1%. The authors' total RNA extraction used unfractionated whole blood.

This chain connects TRBV4-2 to TRBJ1-3; no clear D gene. This receptor was taken from a male donor in good health. The CDR3 DNA reads as TGTGCCAGCAGCCAAGAGTCGGAGAACACCATATATTTT. Protein sequence: CASSQESENTIYF.